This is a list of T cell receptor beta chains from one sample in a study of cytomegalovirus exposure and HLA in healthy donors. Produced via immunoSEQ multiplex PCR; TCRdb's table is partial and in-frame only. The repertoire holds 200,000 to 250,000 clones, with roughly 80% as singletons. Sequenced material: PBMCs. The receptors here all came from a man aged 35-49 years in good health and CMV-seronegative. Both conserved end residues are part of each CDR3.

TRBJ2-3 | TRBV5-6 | CASSFGTGGRDTQYF
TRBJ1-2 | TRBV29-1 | CSVEGPTGQGMDYGYTF
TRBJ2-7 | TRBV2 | CASSDGQSYEQYF
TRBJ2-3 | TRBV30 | CAWNPLVYSTDTQYF
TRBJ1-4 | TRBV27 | CASSSYRGEATNEKLFF
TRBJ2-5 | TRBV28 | CASSGLDRVRKETQYF
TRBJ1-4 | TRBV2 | CASSTGTGLIANEKLFF
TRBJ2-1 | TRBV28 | CASSSPSGRRYEQFF
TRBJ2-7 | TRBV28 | CASSSPGQGAYEQYF
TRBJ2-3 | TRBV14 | CASSRGPNPDTQYF
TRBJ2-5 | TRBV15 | CATEGRVGETQYF
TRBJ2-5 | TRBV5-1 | CASSATGMETQYF
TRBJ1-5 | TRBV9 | CASSVGAVRQPQHF
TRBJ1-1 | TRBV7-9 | CASSLGGHSTEAFF